The rows below give T cell receptor beta chains drawn from one sample of a study of CD8 T cells in ankylosing spondylitis. TCRdb re-called the 5' RACE reads through MiXCR, storing one row per CDR3 protein. The sample lists 230,000 or so distinct CDR3 sequences; about 24% were seen once. Source material: blood, either unsorted or a sorted T cell fraction (not recorded which). The source of these receptors is a male donor with ankylosing spondylitis or in good health (not recorded which). Both conserved end residues are part of each CDR3. A D gene is named only where the DNA matches it firmly. Part of the rows lack a size; the others show once, few, many or a class for expanded clones.

d_call	v_call	clone_size	j_call	cdr3_nt	cdr3_aa
TRBD1	TRBV20-1	NA	TRBJ1-5	TGCAGTGCTAGCACAGGGGGCAATCAGCCCCAGCATTTT	CSASTGGNQPQHF
NA	TRBV12-3/TRBV12-4	few	TRBJ2-7	TGTGCCAGCACCTACAATGGGCAGGCTACCTACGAGCAGTACTTC	CASTYNGQATYEQYF
TRBD2	TRBV11-2	few	TRBJ2-3	TGTGCCAGCAGCCCTCGAATAGCGGGGGAGGATACGCAGTATTTT	CASSPRIAGEDTQYF
TRBD2	TRBV3-1	many	TRBJ2-4	TGTGCCAGCACCTCTAGCGGGGGGGCCGACATTCAGTACTTC	CASTSSGGADIQYF
NA	TRBV20-1	NA	TRBJ1-1	TGCAGTGCTCTCAGAAGTTTGAACACTGAAGCTTTCTTT	CSALRSLNTEAFF
NA	TRBV25-1	NA	TRBJ1-1	TGTGCCAGCAGTGCGGGGACGGGACTGAACACTGAAGCTTTCTTT	CASSAGTGLNTEAFF
NA	TRBV4-2	NA	TRBJ2-1	TGTGCCAGCAGCCAAAGCGACTCCTTCAATGAGCAGTTCTTC	CASSQSDSFNEQFF
NA	TRBV20-1	many	TRBJ2-1	TGCAGTGCTAGAGGTTGGGTGGAGCACGACAATGAGCAGTTCTTC	CSARGWVEHDNEQFF
TRBD1	TRBV20-1	many	TRBJ2-7	TGCAGTGCTATGGACAGGATGACCTACGAGCAGTACTTC	CSAMDRMTYEQYF
NA	TRBV12-3/TRBV12-4	NA	TRBJ2-4	TGTGCCAGCAGTTTGGGGGGCAGGGACAAAAACATTCAGTACTTC	CASSLGGRDKNIQYF
NA	TRBV12-3/TRBV12-4	many	TRBJ1-2	TGTGCCAGCAGCCTTCAGGGTTCTAACTATGGCTACACCTTC	CASSLQGSNYGYTF
NA	TRBV5-1	NA	TRBJ2-7	TGCGCCAGCAGCTTGACAGGGACCAGCTCCTACGAGCAGTACTTC	CASSLTGTSSYEQYF
TRBD2	TRBV11-3	many	TRBJ2-1	TGTGCCAGCAGCTGGGCTAGCGGGGGTTTCGACTACAATGAGCAGTTCTTC	CASSWASGGFDYNEQFF
TRBD1	TRBV28	NA	TRBJ2-3	TGTGCCAGCAGTACCCTAGGACAGGGACGGGATACGCAGTATTTT	CASSTLGQGRDTQYF
NA	TRBV20-1	many	TRBJ2-3	TGCAGTGCTAGGAGTCGAGATACGCAGTATTTT	CSARSRDTQYF
NA	TRBV12-3/TRBV12-4	few	TRBJ2-3	TGTGCCACCAGGGTGGACGGGGATCGGAGGGATACGCAGTATTTT	CATRVDGDRRDTQYF
NA	TRBV20-1	many	TRBJ1-4	TGCAGTGCCCCTCGGACCGGTGAAAAACTGTTTTTT	CSAPRTGEKLFF